Listed below are T cell receptor beta chains from one sample, sequenced in a study of breast tumors, draining lymph nodes, adjacent tissues. TCRdb re-called the multiplex PCR reads through MiXCR, storing one row per CDR3 protein. The table records 160,000 or so distinct CDR3 sequences, 25% to 40% of them present only once. Material for sequencing was axillary lymph node tissue. All receptors come from a female donor with breast cancer. Some clones in this sample may be carry-over from other donors' samples. Both conserved end residues are part of each CDR3. D genes are given only for firm matches. Size is stated for part of the rows, as once, few or many counts, or as a class when the clone is expanded.

>few|TRBD1|TRBV28|TRBJ2-2
TGTGCCAGCACCCAACGGACCGGGACAGGGTTAAGTACCGGGGAGCTGTTTTTT
CASTQRTGTGLSTGELFF
>-|TRBD1|TRBV7-3|TRBJ1-6
TGTGCCAGCAACAAAGCCGCCGGGACAGGGGGCAGTTCACCCCTCCACTTT
CASNKAAGTGGSSPLHF
>many|-|TRBV5-1|TRBJ1-3
TGCGCCAGCAGCTGGGACACAAGCTCTGGAAACACCATATATTTT
CASSWDTSSGNTIYF
>-|-|TRBV24-1|TRBJ2-1
TGTGCCACCAGTGATCCCACTCCGCCTCCTAAGCAGTTCTTC
CATSDPTPPPKQFF
>-|TRBD2|TRBV20-1|TRBJ2-7
TGCAGTGCTAGAGGACTAGCGGGGGTAAAAGGCGAGCAGTACTTC
CSARGLAGVKGEQYF
>-|-|TRBV7-6|TRBJ1-6
TGTGCCAGCAGTCATGACAGCTCCTCAACCCCCAGGGGAGGCTCACCCCTCCACTTT
CASSHDSSSTPRGGSPLHF
>many|TRBD1|TRBV7-8|TRBJ2-4
TGTGCCAGCAGCCCAGTGGACAGGGCTAGCAAAAACATTCAGTACTTC
CASSPVDRASKNIQYF
>many|-|TRBV10-3|TRBJ2-5
TGTGCCATCAGGGGAATGGGGACCCAAGAGACCCAGTACTTC
CAIRGMGTQETQYF
>-|-|TRBV7-3|TRBJ2-7
TGTGCCAGCAGCTCCGTGGGGAATACGCAGTACTTC
CASSSVGNTQYF
>many|-|TRBV5-1|TRBJ2-7
TGCGCCAGCACCATTGGTTCGGCAGGGGGGTACGAGCAGTACTTC
CASTIGSAGGYEQYF
>many|-|TRBV10-3|TRBJ2-1
TGTGCCATCAGTGAGTCTGGGTACAATGAGCAGTTCTTC
CAISESGYNEQFF
>-|-|TRBV12-3/TRBV12-4|TRBJ2-2
TGTGCCATCAACTGGGACTTGACCGGGGAGCTGTTTTTT
CAINWDLTGELFF
>-|-|TRBV20-1|TRBJ1-1
TGCAGTGCTAAGCCAGGCTCGGGGGCAGCTTTCTTT
CSAKPGSGAAFF
>-|-|TRBV5-4|TRBJ1-4
-
CASSYDGLYEQYFGPGNNEKLFF
>many|-|TRBV6-1|TRBJ1-3
TGTGCCAGCAGAAACCTCCGGGAACGGAAAGGAGACACCATATATTTT
CASRNLRERKGDTIYF
>many|-|TRBV6-2/TRBV6-3|TRBJ2-3
TGTGCCAGCAGAGTACTAGCAGCCACAGATACGCAGTATTTT
CASRVLAATDTQYF
>many|-|TRBV6-1|TRBJ2-2
TGTGCCAGCAGTGTTGGAGGGGGGGTCGGGGAGCTGTTTTTT
CASSVGGGVGELFF
>many|-|TRBV5-8|TRBJ1-4
TGTGCCAGCGGACGGCCGAATGAAAAACTGTTTTTT
CASGRPNEKLFF
>-|-|TRBV20-1|TRBJ1-5
TGCAGTGCTAGAACAGGAGCGCAGCCCCACCATTTT
CSARTGAQPHHF
>-|-|TRBV6-5|TRBJ2-1
TGTGCCGCCCACGCGGCTGGGGCCTACAATGAGCAGTTCTTC
CAAHAAGAYNEQFF
>many|TRBD1|TRBV19|TRBJ2-7
TGTGCCACCGGGACAGGGGTCTACGAGCAGTACTTC
CATGTGVYEQYF
>-|-|TRBV7-9|TRBJ1-1
TGTGCCGTTGGGGACACTGAAGCTTTCTTT
CAVGDTEAFF
>-|-|TRBV7-2|TRBJ2-3
TGTGCCAGCAGCTTACGAAGGAGCGTGGCTGGCACAGATACGCGGTATTTT
CASSLRRSVAGTDTRYF
>-|-|TRBV7-9|TRBJ2-3
TGTGCCAGCAGCTTAGGGCAGACAGGACGGGGCACAGATACGCAGTATTTT
CASSLGQTGRGTDTQYF
>many|-|TRBV7-9|TRBJ1-3
TGTGCCAGCAGCCGTTCTAACACCATATATTTT
CASSRSNTIYF
>-|-|TRBV3-1|TRBJ1-1
TGTGCCAGCAGCCAAGATGTAGTGAACACTGAAGCTTTCTTT
CASSQDVVNTEAFF
>-|TRBD1|TRBV9|TRBJ1-1
TGTGCCAGCAGCCTCCGGGACAGGGTTGTGAACACTGAAGCTTTCTTT
CASSLRDRVVNTEAFF
>many|TRBD1|TRBV19|TRBJ2-7
TGTGCCAGTAGTATCGGGACAGCTCTCTCCTACGAGCAGTACTTC
CASSIGTALSYEQYF
>-|TRBD1|TRBV14|TRBJ1-2
TGTGCCAGCAGCCTCCAGGGGGCTGGCTACACCTTC
CASSLQGAGYTF
>-|-|TRBV7-6|TRBJ1-1
TGTGCCAGCAATACAGGGCGGACTGAAGCTTTCTTT
CASNTGRTEAFF
>many|-|TRBV3-1|TRBJ2-7
TGTGCCAGCAGCCCCCGTGGGACCTGGCTCGAGCAGTACTTC
CASSPRGTWLEQYF
>many|-|TRBV20-1|TRBJ2-7
TGCAGTGCTAGGAGGACAGCTACCTACGAGCAGTACTTC
CSARRTATYEQYF
>once|TRBD1|TRBV20-1|TRBJ2-2
TGCAGTGCTAGAGCCCTAAGACAGGGGAGACCGCTGGAGCTGTTTTTT
CSARALRQGRPLELFF
>many|-|TRBV2|TRBJ1-2
TGTGCCAGCAAGGTCGAGGGAACCAACTATGGCTACACCTTC
CASKVEGTNYGYTF
>many|TRBD1|TRBV27|TRBJ1-6
TGTGCCAGCAGTTCCCGGGACAGGGGAAAGTCACCCCTCCACTTT
CASSSRDRGKSPLHF
>many|TRBD2|TRBV19|TRBJ2-5
TGTGCCAGTAGTATACTAGCGGGGGGACGGGGACAAGAGACCCAGTACTTC
CASSILAGGRGQETQYF
>many|-|TRBV27|TRBJ2-5
TGTGCCAGCAGTCCGACCTCGAGAAACCAAGAGACCCAGTACTTC
CASSPTSRNQETQYF
>many|-|TRBV20-1|TRBJ1-2
TGCAGTGCTGGAGCGGGCATCTGGGGGGTATATGGCTACACCTTC
CSAGAGIWGVYGYTF
>many|-|TRBV5-1|TRBJ2-5
TGCGCCAGCAGCTTGGGACTTGGGGAGACCCAGTACTTC
CASSLGLGETQYF
>many|-|TRBV9|TRBJ2-3
TGTGCCAGCAGTCTGGTCCGGGGTACGCAGTATTTT
CASSLVRGTQYF
>-|-|TRBV11-2|TRBJ2-2
TGTGCCAGCAGCTTAGTCCAGGGACCTACGAACACCGGGGAGCTGTTTTTT
CASSLVQGPTNTGELFF
>-|TRBD2|TRBV6-5|TRBJ2-1
TGTGCCAGCAGTCGGACTAGCGGGGGGGCCGATGAGCAGTTCTTC
CASSRTSGGADEQFF
>-|-|TRBV19|TRBJ1-4
TGTGCCAGTAGAACACAGGGTCGAGCTAATGAAGAACTGTTTTTT
CASRTQGRANEELFF
>many|TRBD1|TRBV6-5|TRBJ1-4
TGTGCCAGCAGTCCACAGGGGGGACCTCGGGAAAAACTGTTTTTT
CASSPQGGPREKLFF
>many|-|TRBV6-5|TRBJ1-3
TGTGCCAGCAGTTTCTTGAACACCATATATTTT
CASSFLNTIYF
>-|-|TRBV7-3|TRBJ2-2
TGTGCCAGCACCCACCGGGCTAGCGCTTTT
CASTHRASAF
>-|-|TRBV9|TRBJ2-1
TGTGCCGGCAGCGCTCTCGGGTCCCCACCTAACAATGAGCAGTTCTTC
CAGSALGSPPNNEQFF
>many|-|TRBV11-2|TRBJ2-1
TGTGCCAGCAGCTTAGGACACTTGAACAATGAGCAGTTCTTC
CASSLGHLNNEQFF
>many|-|TRBV7-9|TRBJ2-1
TGTGCCAGCAGCTTAAACCTAGCGAATGAGCAGTTCTTC
CASSLNLANEQFF
>many|TRBD1|TRBV6-1|TRBJ1-5
TGTGCCAGCAGTGAAGCGAACTGGGACAGGCCGTATCAGCCCCAGCATTTT
CASSEANWDRPYQPQHF
>many|-|TRBV15|TRBJ1-3
TGTGCCACCAGCAGAGATCTCGGGTGGACGAGCTCTGGAAACACCATATATTTT
CATSRDLGWTSSGNTIYF
>many|TRBD2|TRBV7-8|TRBJ2-2
TGTGCCAGCAGCCTAAGATGGGGACTAGCGGGAGCCGAGGCCGGGGAGCTGTTTTTT
CASSLRWGLAGAEAGELFF